Included here is one TCR beta chain sequence, with context. This clonotype was seen repeatedly, ten times or more. Its antigen is currently not known. There are no base qualities to consult, and no much larger clone falls within one base. The entry originates in a study of T cells in Graves' hyperthyroidism and ophthalmopathy (dated by TCRdb to about 2019). About the study as a whole: Peripheral blood samples were taken at the time of initial diagnosis, prior to any treatment. The paper reports TCR Vbeta CDR3 sequencing of over 130 peripheral blood samples: some 44 ophthalmopathy, over 70 hyperthyroidism and around 17 progressor patients. The study also compared thyroid tissue and blood T-cell repertoires from over 5 Graves' hyperthyroidism patients. To identify TCR V-J signatures that set the groups apart, the researchers used a discovery cohort of 100 patients, made up of around 42 with Graves' ophthalmopathy and about 59 with stable Graves' hyperthyroidism. The roughly 94 discovery patients were randomly divided into training and test sets at a 7:3 ratio. Prospective prediction of ophthalmopathy was tested in an independent validation cohort consisting of 18 hyperthyroidism patients and over 15 patients who later progressed to ophthalmopathy. After blood sampling, hyperthyroidism patients were treated with methimazole at a starting dose of 30 mg daily, and ophthalmopathy patients were treated with high-dose intravenous methylprednisolone.

Hyperthyroidism patients were newly diagnosed, with disease duration under 2 months, and aged 18 to 65 years. Patients with uncontrolled infections, other autoimmune diseases, pregnancy or lactation were excluded. Clinical symptoms, serum thyroxine and TRAb, thyroid ultrasound, and orbital computed tomography formed the basis for the diagnoses. Blood from progressor patients was drawn when they were first diagnosed with hyperthyroidism, before any ophthalmopathy symptoms appeared. PBMCs were separated from under 12 ml of fresh peripheral blood using Ficoll-Paque density gradient centrifugation. Progressor patients were first diagnosed with Graves' hyperthyroidism and then developed ophthalmopathy during follow-up. Total RNA was extracted with Trizol reagent, and quality was checked on an Agilent 2100 Bioanalyzer. The TCR beta CDR3 regions were amplified from the RNA transcripts. A first-round RT-PCR of the TCR CDR3 used the HTBI primer set with the Qiagen OneStep RT-PCR kit. Libraries were constructed in a second round of multiplex PCR, after which size selection and purification were performed. The libraries were sequenced on an Illumina HiSeq2000 using paired-end 100 bp reads. From the authors' description of their analysis: SOAPnuke was used to process the raw data, removing reads that contained adapters or uncalled bases, had a mean Phred below 15, or lacked an exact match to the constant primer or identifier. High-quality paired reads were merged using COPE v1.2.5, and each unique nucleotide sequence was defined as a clonotype. MiTCR v1.1 was used to align clonotypes to the IMGT TRBV, TRBD and TRBJ reference segments. Analysis was restricted to V-J combinations with a frequency above 0.0001, which covered roughly 99% of repertoires. A TCS score was defined as the ratio of F50 (clonal expansion) to E x V (chaos), with BLOSUM62-based TCRdist applied between CDR3 peptides within each V-J. Welch's t-statistics and random forest reduced some 510 V-J features to 13, which were used in a naive Bayes classifier (R e1071). TCRdb reprocessing: public reads trimmed at Q25 with fastp, clones called with MiXCR, in-frame beta chains kept. When rows share a CDR3 protein, they turn into one entry using the most common DNA and genes. The V and J calls shown here were made by TCRdb, not taken from the authors' results. This sample is represented by fewer than 450,000 distinct CDR3 sequences; roughly a sixth of them were singletons. The ten largest clones capture 34% of the sample.

Taken from cysteine to phenylalanine, the CDR3 has 13 residues. The DNA shown is the 39-base CDR3, in frame from base 1. The junction carries 9 bases between V and J, which are trimmed by 2 bases and 6 bases respectively. CDR1 is given as KGHDR and CDR2 as SFDVKD, both from the germline V gene. Broad study findings and their caveats: In validation, the model predicted progression to ophthalmopathy a median of around six months before onset, with about 67% sensitivity and 72.22% specificity. Blood samples also contained most of the expanded thyroid clonotypes (frequency above 0.001), which suggests that blood repertoires may reflect thyroid immune responses. Ophthalmopathy was separated from stable hyperthyroidism by a 13 V-J signature model, with approximately 86% sensitivity and approximately 81% specificity obtained in cross-validation and 80%/75% obtained in testing. No statistical method was used to set the sample size in advance, and investigators knew the group allocation.

This sequence originates from a woman aged 30 to 39 with Graves' hyperthyroidism that later progressed to Graves' ophthalmopathy. The specimen was blood. The sequence is built from TRBV24-1 and TRBJ1-2; the D gene cannot be resolved reliably. The DNA sequence is TGTGCCACCAGTGATTACCGGGAAAATGGCTACACCTTC. This translates into CATSDYRENGYTF.